This T cell receptor beta chain was recorded in a study of blood T cell repertoires in COVID-19. Across the whole study: Samples of COVID-19 (acute and convalescent) were obtained from the United States, Italy and Spain.

This clone was counted a single time. Per the original data handling: The assay estimated nucleated cells by amplifying reference gene primers. Here immunoSEQ multiplex PCR was the method, and the copy in TCRdb shows in-frame clones only, minus some. V and J calls and clone size are those listed in that table; D and trimming were worked out from the DNA. Of a few hundred thousand clones listed, around 88% are singletons. Germline lookup yields CDR1 GTSNPN and CDR2 SVGIG (reference sequence). The length of the CDR3 is 17 residues. Trimming cost V 7 bases and J 0 bases; bases outside gene matches: 15. The chain uses TRBV30 and TRBJ2-3; 8 nucleotides agree with TRBD2. The source of this sequence is a woman between 45 and 65 years old with COVID-19, enrolled during active disease. The sequenced sample was peripheral blood. This CDR3 is CALRAGVGIPSTDTQYF. The DNA of the CDR3 is TGTGCCTTGCGAGCGGGGGTGGGCATTCCCAGCACAGATACGCAGTATTTT.